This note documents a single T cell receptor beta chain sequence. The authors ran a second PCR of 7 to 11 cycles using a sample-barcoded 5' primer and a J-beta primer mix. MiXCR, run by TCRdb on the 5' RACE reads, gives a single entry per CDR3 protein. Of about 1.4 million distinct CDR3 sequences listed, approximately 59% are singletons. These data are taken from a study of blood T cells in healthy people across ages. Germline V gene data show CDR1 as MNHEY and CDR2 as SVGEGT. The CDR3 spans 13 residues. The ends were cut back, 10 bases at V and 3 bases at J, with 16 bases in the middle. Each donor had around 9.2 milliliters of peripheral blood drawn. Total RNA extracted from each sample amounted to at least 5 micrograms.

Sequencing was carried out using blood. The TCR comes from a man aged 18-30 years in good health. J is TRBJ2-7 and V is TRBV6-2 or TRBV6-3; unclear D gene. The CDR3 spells CATTDGTIYEQYF. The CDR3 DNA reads TGTGCCACCACGGACGGAACGATCTACGAGCAGTACTTC.